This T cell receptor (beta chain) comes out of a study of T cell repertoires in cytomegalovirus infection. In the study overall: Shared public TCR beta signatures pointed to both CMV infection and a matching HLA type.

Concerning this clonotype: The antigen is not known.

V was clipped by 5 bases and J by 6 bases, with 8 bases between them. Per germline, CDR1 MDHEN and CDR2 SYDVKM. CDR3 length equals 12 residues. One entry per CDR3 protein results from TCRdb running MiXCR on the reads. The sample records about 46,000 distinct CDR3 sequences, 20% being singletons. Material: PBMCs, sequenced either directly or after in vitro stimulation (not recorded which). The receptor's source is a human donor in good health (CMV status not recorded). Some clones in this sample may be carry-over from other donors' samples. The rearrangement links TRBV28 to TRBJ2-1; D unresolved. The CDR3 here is CASSLTFNEQFF. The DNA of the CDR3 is TGTGCCAGCAGTCTAACATTCAATGAGCAGTTCTTC.